These 12 T cell receptor beta chains originate from one sample sequenced in a study of molecular identifiers for immune sequencing clone quantification. TCRdb reanalysed the PCR reads using MiXCR and keeps one entry per CDR3 protein. The sample includes about half a million distinct CDR3 sequences, around a fifth of them seen just once. The sample consisted of naive CD8+ T cells from blood, with Jurkat cell RNA spiked in. Subset here: FACS-sorted CD8+CD4-CCR7+CD45RA+ naive T cells. The receptors were sampled from a human donor in good health. Some libraries in this study had Jurkat cell RNA spiked in.

This clonotype occurred many times. J is TRBJ2-3 and V is TRBV5-1; D possibly corresponds to TRBD1 (5 bases). V lost 4 bases to trimming and J lost 3 bases, with 18 bases between them. The germline V gene encodes CDR1 SGHRS and CDR2 YFSETQ. This CDR3 is built from 16 residues. The CDR3 DNA is TGCGCCAGCAGCCCCGATAAGGGGATGTGGACAGATACGCAGTATTTT. Protein product: CASSPDKGMWTDTQYF.

As to this clonotype: At one of its ends the junction is not consistent with the germline gene, which may arise from a read error. V gene TRBV10-1 combines with J gene TRBJ2-7; 8 bases map to TRBD1. Germline CDR1 reads WNHNN; CDR2 reads SYGVQD (reference sequence). CDR3 length: 13 amino acids. The CDR3 coding sequence is TGCGCCAGCAAGGGACAGGCTTACTACGAGCGGTACTTC. Protein product: CASKGQAYYERYF.

This clonotype was counted a few times. The chain carries TRBV19 and TRBJ2-5; 8 nucleotides agree with TRBD2. The CDR3 contains 15 residues. Looked up from germline, CDR1 is LNHDA and CDR2 is SQIVND (reference sequence). The V segment lost 7 bases and the J segment 5 bases; nucleotides outside the gene matches: 12. The CDR3 sequence is CASTDSTGGPETQYF. The CDR3 region has the DNA TGTGCCAGTACCGACAGCACGGGAGGGCCCGAGACCCAGTACTTC.

This clonotype is a singleton in its sample. The chain combines TRBV30 with TRBJ2-5; D is ambiguous. Trimming removed 0 bases from V and 3 bases from J, with 11 bases in between. The CDR3 is 14 residues long. CDR1 and CDR2 from the germline V gene are GTSNPN and SVGIG (reference sequence). In DNA, the CDR3 is TGTGCCTGGAGTGTGAGCGTCGAGGAAGAGACCCAGTACTTC. Protein: CAWSVSVEEETQYF.

This clonotype has a count of ten or more. The V gene is TRBV20-1, the J gene TRBJ2-7; 7 nucleotides agree with TRBD1. Germline CDR1 reads DFQATT; CDR2 reads SNEGSKA (reference sequence). The CDR3 runs 15 residues. Trimming cost V 3 bases and J 2 bases; bases outside gene matches: 10. The CDR3 sequence: CSARSTGYDPYEQYF. CDR3 in DNA: TGCAGTGCTAGGTCGACAGGGTATGACCCCTACGAGCAGTACTTC.

V and J are TRBV2 and TRBJ2-3; possible D gene TRBD1, 5 bases. The CDR3 sequence is 15 residues long. Germline-derived CDR1 and CDR2 are SNHLY and FYNNEI. Trimming cost V 3 bases and J 0 bases, with 10 bases left between them. CDR3 amino acids: CASSDRVLSTDTQYF. The CDR3 DNA sequence: TGTGCCAGCAGTGACAGGGTCCTTAGCACAGATACGCAGTATTTT.

Only a few counts were recorded for this clonotype. The chain joins TRBV19 to TRBJ1-1; the D gene is possibly TRBD1 (5 bases). Looked up from germline, CDR1 is LNHDA and CDR2 is SQIVND (reference sequence). The CDR3 is 14 residues long. Deletions cut 2 bases from V and 5 bases from J, with 12 bases between. The CDR3 DNA reads as TGTGCCAGTAGTATACCGGCAGGGCGGACTGAAGCTTTCTTT. Its protein product is CASSIPAGRTEAFF.

This clonotype has at least ten counts. CDR3 protein: CASSKSQNGNEQFF. The CDR3 DNA reads as TGTGCCAGCAGTAAATCGCAAAACGGGAATGAGCAGTTCTTC. The chain combines TRBV6-5 with TRBJ2-1; D gene uncertain. The CDR3 is 14 residues long. Looked up from germline, CDR1 is MNHEY and CDR2 is SVGAGI. V gave up 5 bases and J gave up 7 bases, with 15 bases separating them.

This rearrangement joins TRBV15 to TRBJ1-1; D is ambiguous. The CDR3 sequence is 14 residues long. Germline lookup yields CDR1 LNHNV and CDR2 YYDKDF (reference sequence). Trimming took 0 bases from V and 3 from J, leaving 8 bases between them. CDR3 nucleotides: TGTGCCACCAGCAGAGACAGGAGGGACACTGAAGCTTTCTTT. As protein: CATSRDRRDTEAFF.

This clonotype was found many times. The V and J genes are TRBV7-2 and TRBJ2-7; D gene unclear. The CDR3 has 13 residues. Trimming took 5 bases from V and 0 from J, leaving 8 bases between them. CDR1 is SGHTA and CDR2 is FQGNSA in the germline V gene. CDR3 bases: TGTGCCAGCAGCAAGACGGGCTCCTACGAGCAGTACTTC. Protein sequence: CASSKTGSYEQYF.

For this clonotype: A junction boundary mismatches the germline segment, possibly from a read error. The rearrangement links TRBV6-1 to TRBJ1-5; D gene uncertain. Germline V gives CDR1 MNHNS, CDR2 SASEGT. The CDR3 has 14 residues. The CDR3 sequence is CASGESSSNQPQHF. The DNA for the CDR3 is TGTGCCAGCGGTGAAAGTTCTTCCAATCAGCCCCAGCATTTT.

This clonotype has just a few counts. The chain is built from TRBV6-5 and TRBJ2-7, with TRBD2 matching 16 bases. Looked up from germline, CDR1 is MNHEY and CDR2 is SVGAGI. This CDR3 has 16 residues. J lost 5 bases, V lost 2 bases, and 3 bases had no gene match. The CDR3 here is CASSYGTSGGAHEQYF. In DNA, the CDR3 is TGTGCCAGCAGTTACGGGACTAGCGGGGGGGCCCACGAGCAGTACTTC.